This is a list of T cell receptor beta chains from one sample in a study of blood T cell repertoires in COVID-19. This table comes from immunoSEQ multiplex PCR, and its TCRdb copy is limited to in-frame clones, with some not included. The sample includes 150,000 to 200,000 clones, roughly three quarters seen only once; the top ten take 12%. Sequencing was carried out using peripheral blood. These receptor sequences come from a woman older than 75 with COVID-19, enrolled during active disease. Each CDR3 is given without its conserved first and last residue. The order of the fields is J gene, D gene, V gene, CDR3 protein. The D gene is left open where the match is weak.

j_gene: TRBJ1-3
d_gene: -
v_gene: TRBV18
CDR3aa: ASSPGSSGNTIY

j_gene: TRBJ1-5
d_gene: -
v_gene: TRBV19
CDR3aa: ASSIGEQGRNQPQH

j_gene: TRBJ1-2
d_gene: -
v_gene: TRBV19
CDR3aa: ASSIGQEYGYT

j_gene: TRBJ1-2
d_gene: -
v_gene: TRBV30
CDR3aa: AWSVPPGQVGYT

j_gene: TRBJ1-2
d_gene: TRBD1
v_gene: TRBV5-1
CDR3aa: ASSPGDSRYGYT

j_gene: TRBJ2-5
d_gene: TRBD2
v_gene: TRBV28
CDR3aa: ASSFSRRVLAGSRETQY

j_gene: TRBJ1-2
d_gene: TRBD1
v_gene: TRBV7-9
CDR3aa: ASSLPSGGYGYT

j_gene: TRBJ2-7
d_gene: -
v_gene: TRBV12-3/TRBV12-4
CDR3aa: ASRGPSSYEQY

j_gene: TRBJ1-1
d_gene: TRBD1
v_gene: TRBV5-1
CDR3aa: ASSLGTGDTEAF

j_gene: TRBJ2-4
d_gene: -
v_gene: TRBV12-2
CDR3aa: ASRLPSGRRDIQY

j_gene: TRBJ2-2
d_gene: -
v_gene: TRBV4-1
CDR3aa: ASSRGAGELF

j_gene: TRBJ2-1
d_gene: -
v_gene: TRBV18
CDR3aa: ASSQGGSGSSYNEQF

j_gene: TRBJ2-3
d_gene: -
v_gene: TRBV7-2
CDR3aa: ASSPWGGGGGDTQY

j_gene: TRBJ2-5
d_gene: -
v_gene: TRBV3-1/TRBV3-2
CDR3aa: ASSQGVETQY

j_gene: TRBJ2-7
d_gene: -
v_gene: TRBV16
CDR3aa: ASSQIDSPYEQY

j_gene: TRBJ2-1
d_gene: -
v_gene: TRBV11-3
CDR3aa: ASSLGGINEQF

j_gene: TRBJ2-7
d_gene: -
v_gene: TRBV6-5
CDR3aa: ASSIQGSSYEQY

j_gene: TRBJ2-1
d_gene: TRBD2
v_gene: TRBV5-4
CDR3aa: ASSLSGNTGGEQF

j_gene: TRBJ1-5
d_gene: TRBD1
v_gene: TRBV30
CDR3aa: AWSKGQGGNQPQH

j_gene: TRBJ2-7
d_gene: TRBD2
v_gene: TRBV4-1
CDR3aa: ASSPLGTTPAYEQY

j_gene: TRBJ1-1
d_gene: -
v_gene: TRBV7-9
CDR3aa: ASSLVGGPGTEAF

j_gene: TRBJ2-1
d_gene: TRBD2
v_gene: TRBV19
CDR3aa: ASSIAGGHNEQF

j_gene: TRBJ2-6
d_gene: -
v_gene: TRBV7-3
CDR3aa: ASSLGGANVLT

j_gene: TRBJ1-1
d_gene: -
v_gene: TRBV7-2
CDR3aa: ASSLEREGNTEAF

j_gene: TRBJ1-4
d_gene: -
v_gene: TRBV4-3
CDR3aa: ASSQARAGGNSI

j_gene: TRBJ2-3
d_gene: -
v_gene: TRBV21-1
CDR3aa: ASPKASGRGTDTQY

j_gene: TRBJ2-3
d_gene: TRBD2
v_gene: TRBV28
CDR3aa: ASTMTLGLAGEPLSTDTQY

j_gene: TRBJ2-5
d_gene: TRBD2
v_gene: TRBV5-8
CDR3aa: ASSRTGRGETQY

j_gene: TRBJ2-4
d_gene: TRBD1
v_gene: TRBV24-1
CDR3aa: ATSDYGTGATY

j_gene: TRBJ2-3
d_gene: TRBD1
v_gene: TRBV9
CDR3aa: ASSVGQSTDTQY

j_gene: TRBJ1-1
d_gene: -
v_gene: TRBV5-1
CDR3aa: ASERPQTEAF

j_gene: TRBJ1-1
d_gene: TRBD1
v_gene: TRBV4-1
CDR3aa: ASSINRGTEAF

j_gene: TRBJ2-3
d_gene: TRBD2
v_gene: TRBV14
CDR3aa: ASSQGGGDTQY

j_gene: TRBJ1-6
d_gene: TRBD1
v_gene: TRBV30
CDR3aa: AWKSGQSNSPLH

j_gene: TRBJ1-3
d_gene: -
v_gene: TRBV3-1/TRBV3-2
CDR3aa: ASSQRGPGNTIY

j_gene: TRBJ2-2
d_gene: -
v_gene: TRBV4-1
CDR3aa: ASSPPLGELF

j_gene: TRBJ2-6
d_gene: -
v_gene: TRBV6-5
CDR3aa: ASRALAAGANVLT

j_gene: TRBJ2-7
d_gene: -
v_gene: TRBV11-3
CDR3aa: ASSLRGIPYEQY

j_gene: TRBJ2-1
d_gene: TRBD1
v_gene: TRBV25-1
CDR3aa: ASSDRDRAHNEQF

j_gene: TRBJ2-2
d_gene: TRBD2
v_gene: TRBV9
CDR3aa: ASSEGGVTGELF

j_gene: TRBJ2-7
d_gene: -
v_gene: TRBV4-1
CDR3aa: ASSQDPHLYEQY

j_gene: TRBJ2-1
d_gene: -
v_gene: TRBV9
CDR3aa: ASAKSASYNEQF

j_gene: TRBJ2-7
d_gene: -
v_gene: TRBV18
CDR3aa: ASSPRRDSYEQY

j_gene: TRBJ2-2
d_gene: TRBD1
v_gene: TRBV3-1/TRBV3-2
CDR3aa: ASSPPGGNTGELF

j_gene: TRBJ2-1
d_gene: TRBD1
v_gene: TRBV7-9
CDR3aa: ASSDHPTGVEQF

j_gene: TRBJ2-7
d_gene: TRBD1
v_gene: TRBV27
CDR3aa: ASSLLTGTYEQY